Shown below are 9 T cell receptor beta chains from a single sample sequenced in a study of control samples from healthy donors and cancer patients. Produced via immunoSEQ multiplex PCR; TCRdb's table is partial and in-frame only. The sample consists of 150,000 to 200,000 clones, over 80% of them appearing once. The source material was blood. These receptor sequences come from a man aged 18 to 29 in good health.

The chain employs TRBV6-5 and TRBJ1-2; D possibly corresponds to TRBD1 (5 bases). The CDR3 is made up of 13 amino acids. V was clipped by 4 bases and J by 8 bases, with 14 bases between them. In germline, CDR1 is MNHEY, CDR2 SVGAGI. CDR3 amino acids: CASSFRDLRGYTF. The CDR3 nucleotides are TGTGCCAGCAGTTTCCGGGACCTTAGGGGCTACACCTTC.

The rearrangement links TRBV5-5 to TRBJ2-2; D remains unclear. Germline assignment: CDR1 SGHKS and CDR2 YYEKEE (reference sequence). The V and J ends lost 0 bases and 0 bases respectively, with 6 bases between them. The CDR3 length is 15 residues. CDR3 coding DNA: TGTGCCAGCAGCTTGGGGGCTACGAACACCGGGGAGCTGTTTTTT. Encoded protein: CASSLGATNTGELFF.

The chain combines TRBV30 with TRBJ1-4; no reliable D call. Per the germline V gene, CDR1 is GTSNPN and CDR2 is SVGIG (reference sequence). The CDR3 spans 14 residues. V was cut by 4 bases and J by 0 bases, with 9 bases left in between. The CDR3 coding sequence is TGTGCCTGGAACGGGGAAGCAACTAATGAAAAACTGTTTTTT. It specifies CAWNGEATNEKLFF. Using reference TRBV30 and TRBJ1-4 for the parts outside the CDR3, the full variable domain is SQTIHQWPATLVQPVGSPLSLECTVEGTSNPNLYWYRQAAGRGLQLLFYSVGIGQISSEVPQNLSASRPQDRQFILSSKKLLLSDSGFYLCAWNGEATNEKLFFGSGTQLSVL.

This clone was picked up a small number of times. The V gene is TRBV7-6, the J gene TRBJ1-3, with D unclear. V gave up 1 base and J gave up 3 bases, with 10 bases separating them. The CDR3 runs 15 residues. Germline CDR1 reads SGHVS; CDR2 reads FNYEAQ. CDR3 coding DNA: TGTGCCAGCAGCTTAGGTCCCGCCTTTGGAAACACCATATATTTT. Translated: CASSLGPAFGNTIYF.

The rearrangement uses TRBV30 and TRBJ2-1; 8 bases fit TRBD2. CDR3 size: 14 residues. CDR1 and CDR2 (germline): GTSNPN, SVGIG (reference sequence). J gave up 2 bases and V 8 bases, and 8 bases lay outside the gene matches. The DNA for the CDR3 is TGTGCCGTCGGGGGGGGCAGAGCCTACAATGAGCAGTTCTTC. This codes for CAVGGGRAYNEQFF. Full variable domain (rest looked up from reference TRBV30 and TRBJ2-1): SQTIHQWPATLVQPVGSPLSLECTVEGTSNPNLYWYRQAAGRGLQLLFYSVGIGQISSEVPQNLSASRPQDRQFILSSKKLLLSDSGFYLCAVGGGRAYNEQFFGPGTRLTVL.

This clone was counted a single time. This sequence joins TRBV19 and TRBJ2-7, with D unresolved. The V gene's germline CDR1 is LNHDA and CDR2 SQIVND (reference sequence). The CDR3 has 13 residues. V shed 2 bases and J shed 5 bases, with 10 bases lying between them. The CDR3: CASSIREGDEQYF. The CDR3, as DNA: TGTGCCAGTAGTATAAGGGAAGGTGACGAGCAGTACTTC. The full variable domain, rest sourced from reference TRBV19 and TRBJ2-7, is DGGITQSPKYLFRKEGQNVTLSCEQNLNHDAMYWYRQDPGQGLRLIYYSQIVNDFQKGDIAEGYSVSREKKESFPLTVTSAQKNPTAFYLCASSIREGDEQYFGPGTRLTVT.

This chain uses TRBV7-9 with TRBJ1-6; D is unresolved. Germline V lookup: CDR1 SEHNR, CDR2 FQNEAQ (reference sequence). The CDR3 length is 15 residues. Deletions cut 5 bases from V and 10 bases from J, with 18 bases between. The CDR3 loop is CASSKKDRGHSPLHF. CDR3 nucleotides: TGTGCCAGCAGCAAAAAGGATCGGGGTCACTCACCCCTCCACTTT.

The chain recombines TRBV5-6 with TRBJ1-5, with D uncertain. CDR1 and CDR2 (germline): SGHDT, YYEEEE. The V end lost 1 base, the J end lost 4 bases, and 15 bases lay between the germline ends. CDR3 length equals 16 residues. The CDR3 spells CASSLYQLLENQPQHF. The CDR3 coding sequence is TGTGCCAGCAGCTTGTACCAACTTCTCGAAAATCAGCCCCAGCATTTT.

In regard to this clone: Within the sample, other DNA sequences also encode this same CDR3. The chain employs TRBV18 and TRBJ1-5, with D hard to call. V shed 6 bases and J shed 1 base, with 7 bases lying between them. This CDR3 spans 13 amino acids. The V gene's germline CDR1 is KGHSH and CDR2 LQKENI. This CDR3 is CASSPGSNQPQHF. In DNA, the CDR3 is TGTGCCAGCTCCCCGGGAAGCAATCAGCCCCAGCATTTT.